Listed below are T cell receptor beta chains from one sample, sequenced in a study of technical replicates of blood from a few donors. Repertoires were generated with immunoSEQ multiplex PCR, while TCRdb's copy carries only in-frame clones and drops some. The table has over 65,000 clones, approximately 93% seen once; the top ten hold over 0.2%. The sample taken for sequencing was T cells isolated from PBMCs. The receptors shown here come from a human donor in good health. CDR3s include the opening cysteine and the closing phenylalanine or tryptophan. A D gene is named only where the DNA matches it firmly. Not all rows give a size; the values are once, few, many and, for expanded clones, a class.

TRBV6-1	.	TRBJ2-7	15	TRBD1	TGTGCCAGCAGTCCTCGACAGGGGGCGCGGTACGAGCAGTACTTC	CASSPRQGARYEQYF
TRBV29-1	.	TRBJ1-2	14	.	TGCAGCGTCGAGGGTGGAGGTATTTTTGCTGGCTACACCTTC	CSVEGGGIFAGYTF
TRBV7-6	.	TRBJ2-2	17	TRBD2	TGTGCCAGCAGTCCTCCCTTAGCGGGAGGGGGCACCGGGGAGCTGTTTTTT	CASSPPLAGGGTGELFF
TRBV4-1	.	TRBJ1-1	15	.	TGCGCCAGCAGCCAACCCGCGGAGGGGAGGGCTGAAGCTTTCTTT	CASSQPAEGRAEAFF
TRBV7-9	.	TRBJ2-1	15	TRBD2	TGTGCCAGCAGCTTAGGGAGCGGGAACTACAATGAGCAGTTCTTC	CASSLGSGNYNEQFF
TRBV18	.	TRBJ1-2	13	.	TGTGCCAGCTCACCACCGAGTACCTATGGCTACACCTTC	CASSPPSTYGYTF
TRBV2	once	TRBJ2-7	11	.	TGTGCCAGCAGTGCCGGCTACGAGCAGTACTTC	CASSAGYEQYF
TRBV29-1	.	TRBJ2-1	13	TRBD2	TGCAGCTCCCGTGGACTAGCGGACAATGAGCAGTTCTTC	CSSRGLADNEQFF
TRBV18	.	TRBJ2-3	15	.	TGTGCCAGCTCAGTGTCCATAACTGGCACAGATACGCAGTATTTT	CASSVSITGTDTQYF
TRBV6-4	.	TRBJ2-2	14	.	TGTGCCAGCAAGTCGACAGCGAACACCGGGGAGCTGTTTTTT	CASKSTANTGELFF
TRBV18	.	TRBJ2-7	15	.	TGTGCCAGCTCAAAGGTCGCTGGGAGCTCCTACGAGCAGTACTTC	CASSKVAGSSYEQYF
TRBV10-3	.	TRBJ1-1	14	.	TGTGCCATCAGTGACCAGGAGGGTGGCACTGAAGCTTTCTTT	CAISDQEGGTEAFF
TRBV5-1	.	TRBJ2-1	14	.	TGCGCCAGCAGCTCGGGACTTACCTACAATGAGCAGTTCTTC	CASSSGLTYNEQFF
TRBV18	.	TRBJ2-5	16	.	TGTGCCAGCTCACCTTCTTCCCCAGGGATGGGAGAGACCCAGTACTTC	CASSPSSPGMGETQYF
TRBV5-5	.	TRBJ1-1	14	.	TGTGCCAGCAGCTTGACAGGAACGAACACTGAAGCTTTCTTT	CASSLTGTNTEAFF
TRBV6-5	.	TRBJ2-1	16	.	TGTGCCAGCAGTTACGATTTTGGGGGCCCCTACAATGAGCAGTTCTTC	CASSYDFGGPYNEQFF
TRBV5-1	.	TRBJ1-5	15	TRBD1	TGCGCCAGCAGCGCAGGGACAGGGAGCAATCAGCCCCAGCATTTT	CASSAGTGSNQPQHF
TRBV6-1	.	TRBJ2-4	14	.	TGTGCCAGCAGTGAACGAGGCAGGGATGACATTCAGTACTTC	CASSERGRDDIQYF
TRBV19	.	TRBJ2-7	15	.	TGTGCCAGTAGTATAGTAGGGGTAAGGTCCGACGAGCAGTACTTC	CASSIVGVRSDEQYF
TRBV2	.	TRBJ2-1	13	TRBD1	TGTGCCAGCACTTGGGACAGGAGGAATGAGCAGTTCTTC	CASTWDRRNEQFF
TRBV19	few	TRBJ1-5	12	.	TGTGCCAGTAGTATCCAAAATCAGCCCCAGCATTTT	CASSIQNQPQHF
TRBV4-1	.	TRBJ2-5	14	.	TGCGCCAGCAGCCAAGAAGGGGACCAAGAGACCCAGTACTTC	CASSQEGDQETQYF
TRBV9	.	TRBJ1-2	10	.	TGTGCCAGCAGCGGCGAAGGCTACACCTTC	CASSGEGYTF
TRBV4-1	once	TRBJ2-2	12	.	TGCGCCAGCAGCCAGTTACACGGGGAGCTGTTTTTT	CASSQLHGELFF
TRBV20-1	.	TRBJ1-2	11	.	TGCAGTGCTACCTCTAACTATGGCTACACCTTC	CSATSNYGYTF
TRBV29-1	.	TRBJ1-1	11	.	TGCAGCGTGTTAACAGGAGCCGAAGCTTTCTTT	CSVLTGAEAFF
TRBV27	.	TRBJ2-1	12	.	TGTGCCAGCTCCTACGGACTCAATGAGCAGTTCTTC	CASSYGLNEQFF
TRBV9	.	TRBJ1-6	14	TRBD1	TGTGCCAGCAGCGAGGGGGCTTCGGCTTCACCCCTCCACTTT	CASSEGASASPLHF
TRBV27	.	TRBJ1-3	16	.	TGTGCCAGCAGTTCCCGTGGAGGGTCTTATGGAAACACCATATATTTT	CASSSRGGSYGNTIYF
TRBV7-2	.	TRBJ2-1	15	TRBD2	TGTGCCAGCAGCTTATTGGGAGGGTCCTACAATGAGCAGTTCTTC	CASSLLGGSYNEQFF
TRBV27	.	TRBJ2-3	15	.	TGTGCCAGCATGAGAGGGATGATTAGCACAGATACGCAGTATTTT	CASMRGMISTDTQYF
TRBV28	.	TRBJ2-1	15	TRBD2	TGTGCCAGCAGAAGAGGACTAGCGCCTCACAATGAGCAGTTCTTC	CASRRGLAPHNEQFF
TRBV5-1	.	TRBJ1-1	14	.	TGCGCCAGCAGCTCGGGGGTCGCGGACACTGAAGCTTTCTTT	CASSSGVADTEAFF
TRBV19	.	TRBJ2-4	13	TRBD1	TGTGCCAGTAGCCCGGACAGGAAAAACATTCAGTACTTC	CASSPDRKNIQYF
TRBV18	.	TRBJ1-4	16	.	TGTGCCAGCTCACCATCTGTGGGAGCAACTAATGAAAAACTGTTTTTT	CASSPSVGATNEKLFF
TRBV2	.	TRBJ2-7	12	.	TGTGCCAGCAGTGTGGGCCTCTACGAGCAGTACTTC	CASSVGLYEQYF
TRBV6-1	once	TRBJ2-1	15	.	TGTGCCAGCAAGGGCGGACAATTGGTATCCGATGAGCAGTTCTTC	CASKGGQLVSDEQFF
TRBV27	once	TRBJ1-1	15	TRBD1	TGTGCCAGCAGTTTGCTAGGGGGCCCGTACACTGAAGCTTTCTTT	CASSLLGGPYTEAFF
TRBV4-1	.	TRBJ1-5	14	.	TGCGCCAGCAGCCTTACAATAAGCAATCAGCCCCAGCATTTT	CASSLTISNQPQHF
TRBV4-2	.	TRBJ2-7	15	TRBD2	TGTGCCAGCAGCCAAGCCCGAACTAGCGGTCCCGAGCAGTACTTC	CASSQARTSGPEQYF
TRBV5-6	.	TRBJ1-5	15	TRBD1	TGTGCCAGCAGCTTTTCCCGGGACAGGGACCAGCCCCAGCATTTT	CASSFSRDRDQPQHF
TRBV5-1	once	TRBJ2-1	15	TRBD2	TGCGCCAGCAGCTCCTATCTAGCGGGAGGCAATGAGCAGTTCTTC	CASSSYLAGGNEQFF
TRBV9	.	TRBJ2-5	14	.	TGTGCCAGCAGCGTAGAGTCAGGGGCGGAGACCCAGTACTTC	CASSVESGAETQYF
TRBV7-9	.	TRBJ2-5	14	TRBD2	TGTGCCTCTGGGGGAAGCGGGGGAGGAGAGACCCAGTACTTC	CASGGSGGGETQYF
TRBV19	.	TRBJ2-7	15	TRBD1	TGTGCCAGTAGTCCTGGGACAGGGTCTGTCTACGAGCAGTACTTC	CASSPGTGSVYEQYF
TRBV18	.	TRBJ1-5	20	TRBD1	TGTGCCAGCTCACCATTCTCTGGACAGGAGGTGAAAGGTACCAATCAGCCCCAGCATTTT	CASSPFSGQEVKGTNQPQHF
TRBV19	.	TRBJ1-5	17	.	TGTGCCAGTAGCCCCCACCCGGACAGTCGGAGCAATCAGCCCCAGCATTTT	CASSPHPDSRSNQPQHF
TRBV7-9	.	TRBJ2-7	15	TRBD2	TGTGCCAGCAGCCCAGGGACTAGCGGAGCCCTCGAGCAGTACTTC	CASSPGTSGALEQYF
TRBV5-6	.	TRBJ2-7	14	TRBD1	TGTGCCAGCAGCGCGACAGGGATCCGCTACGAGCAGTACTTC	CASSATGIRYEQYF
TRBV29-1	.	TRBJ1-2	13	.	TGCAGCGTTGGTGACAGGCCAGTCTCCGGCTACACCTTC	CSVGDRPVSGYTF
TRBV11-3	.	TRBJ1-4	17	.	TGTGCCAGCAGCTCCCCGGGGTACTCACGAGCGGATGAAAAACTGTTTTTT	CASSSPGYSRADEKLFF
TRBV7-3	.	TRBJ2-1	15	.	TGTGCCAGCAGCTTAATGTCAGGACAGTACAATGAGCAGTTCTTC	CASSLMSGQYNEQFF
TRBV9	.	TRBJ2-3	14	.	TGTGCCAGCAGCGTATCAAACGAGAGAGATACGCAGTATTTT	CASSVSNERDTQYF
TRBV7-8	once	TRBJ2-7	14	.	TGTGCCAGCAGCTTAACTTACAGCTCCTACGAGCAGTACTTC	CASSLTYSSYEQYF
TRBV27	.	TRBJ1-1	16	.	TGTGCCAGCAGCCATTTCCTAACAGGGAGCGGCACTGAAGCTTTCTTT	CASSHFLTGSGTEAFF
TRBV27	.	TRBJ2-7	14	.	TGTGCCAGCAGTTTTGGGGCAGGAGACTACGAGCAGTACTTC	CASSFGAGDYEQYF
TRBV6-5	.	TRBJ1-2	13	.	TGTGCCAGCTCCCTAGGGGGGGCTTATGGCTACACCTTC	CASSLGGAYGYTF
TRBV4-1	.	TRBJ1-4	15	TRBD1	TGCGCCAGCAGCCAGACTACAGGGGGATTCGAAAAACTGTTTTTT	CASSQTTGGFEKLFF
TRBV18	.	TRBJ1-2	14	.	TGTGCCAGCTCGGGCAGTTTAGCTAACTATGGCTACACCTTC	CASSGSLANYGYTF